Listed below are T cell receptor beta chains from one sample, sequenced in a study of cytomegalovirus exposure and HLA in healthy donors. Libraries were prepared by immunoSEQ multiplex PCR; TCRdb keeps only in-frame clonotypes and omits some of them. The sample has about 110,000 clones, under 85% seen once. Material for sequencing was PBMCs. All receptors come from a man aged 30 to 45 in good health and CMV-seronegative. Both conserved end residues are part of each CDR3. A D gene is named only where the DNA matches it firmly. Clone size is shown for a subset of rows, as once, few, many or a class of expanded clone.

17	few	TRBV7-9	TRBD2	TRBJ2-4	TGTGCCAGCAGAAGACTAGCGGGAGGACAAGCCAAAAACATTCAGTACTTC	CASRRLAGGQAKNIQYF
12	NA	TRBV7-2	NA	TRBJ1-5	TGTGCCAGCAATAGGGAGGGTAGGCCCCAGCATTTT	CASNREGRPQHF
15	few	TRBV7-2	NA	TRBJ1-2	TGTGCCAGCAGCAGACGGACGGGGACTAACTATGGCTACACCTTC	CASSRRTGTNYGYTF
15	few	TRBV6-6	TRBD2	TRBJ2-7	TGTGCCAGCAGTTACTCGGAGACTAGCGGTTACGAGCAGTACTTC	CASSYSETSGYEQYF
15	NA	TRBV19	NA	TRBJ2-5	TGTGCCAGTAGACCCTCCCAGGGATTCCAAGAGACCCAGTACTTC	CASRPSQGFQETQYF
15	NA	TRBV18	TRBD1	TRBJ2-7	TGTGCCAGCTCACAAAACAGGGGAGATATGGTCGAGCAGTACTTC	CASSQNRGDMVEQYF
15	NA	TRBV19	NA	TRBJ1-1	TGTGCCAGTAGTACCCAACCCGGGAGGGTAGCTGAAGCTTTCTTT	CASSTQPGRVAEAFF
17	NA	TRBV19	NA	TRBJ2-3	TGTGCCAGTAGTTTGATCATTAGCAGAATAAGCACAGATACGCAGTATTTT	CASSLIISRISTDTQYF
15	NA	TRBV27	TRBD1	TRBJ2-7	TGTGCCAGCAGGGGGCCGGGCCAGGGGGTCTACGAGCAGTACTTC	CASRGPGQGVYEQYF
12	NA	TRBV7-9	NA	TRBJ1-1	TGTTCCAGCAGTCAAGACAGGCTCAGAGCTTTCTTT	CSSSQDRLRAFF
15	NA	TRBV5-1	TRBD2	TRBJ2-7	TGCGCCAGCAGCCAGGGACTAGCGGGATCCCGGGGGCAGTACTTC	CASSQGLAGSRGQYF
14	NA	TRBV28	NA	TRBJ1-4	TGTGCCAGCAGTTTGAAGGGGGGGGCTGAAAAACTGTTTTTT	CASSLKGGAEKLFF
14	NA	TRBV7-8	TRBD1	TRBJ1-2	TGTGCCAGCAGCTTAGGAGGGGGCGACTATGGCTACACCTTC	CASSLGGGDYGYTF
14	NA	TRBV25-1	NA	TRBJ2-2	TGTGCCAGCAGGGGACAAACGCTAAGCGGGGAGCTGTTTTTT	CASRGQTLSGELFF
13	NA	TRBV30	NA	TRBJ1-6	TGTGCCTGGACCGGCAGCGATAATTCACCCCTCCACTTT	CAWTGSDNSPLHF
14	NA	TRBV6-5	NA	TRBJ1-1	TGTGCCAGCAGTTACTCGATTGTGGTAGCTGAAGCTTTCTTT	CASSYSIVVAEAFF
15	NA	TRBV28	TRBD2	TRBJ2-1	TGTGCCAGCAGTTGGGGGGGTATAGTTAGCAATGAGCAGTTCTTC	CASSWGGIVSNEQFF
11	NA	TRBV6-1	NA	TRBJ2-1	TGTGCCAGCCCAAGGGGGAATGAGCAGTTCTTC	CASPRGNEQFF
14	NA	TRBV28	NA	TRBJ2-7	TGTGCCAGCAGACTTGGGGGGGGCGCCTACGAGCAGTACTTC	CASRLGGGAYEQYF
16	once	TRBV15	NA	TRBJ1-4	TGTGCCACCAGCAGAGTATCTAACAGGTTAAATGAAAAACTGTTTTTT	CATSRVSNRLNEKLFF
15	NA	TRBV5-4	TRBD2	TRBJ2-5	TGTGCCAGCAGCCCGGGGACTAGCGGACAAGAGACCCAGTACTTC	CASSPGTSGQETQYF
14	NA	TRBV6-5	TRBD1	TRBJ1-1	TGTGCCAGCAGACGACAGGGTCCTGTTACTGAAGCTTTCTTT	CASRRQGPVTEAFF
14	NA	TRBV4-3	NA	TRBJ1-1	TGCGCCAGCAGCCAAGATTTGGGGGCCACTGAAGCTTTCTTT	CASSQDLGATEAFF
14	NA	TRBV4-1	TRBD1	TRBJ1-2	TGCGCCAGCAGCCAAGATACAGGGGGGCTCGGCTACACCTTC	CASSQDTGGLGYTF
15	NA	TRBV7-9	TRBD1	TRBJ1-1	TGTGCCAGCAGCTTAGGGTTTGAACAGGGGATAAAAGCTTTCTTT	CASSLGFEQGIKAFF
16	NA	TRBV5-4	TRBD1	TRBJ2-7	TGTGCCAGCAGCTTGGCCCTAGGGACAGGGAACTTCGAGCAGTACTTC	CASSLALGTGNFEQYF
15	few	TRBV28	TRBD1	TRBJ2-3	TGTGCCAGCAGCGGGCCCGGGACAGGGACCGATACGCAGTATTTT	CASSGPGTGTDTQYF
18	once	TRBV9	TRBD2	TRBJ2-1	TGTGCCAGCAGCGCTGGGGCTAGCGGAGTCCCACCCTACAATGAGCAGTTCTTC	CASSAGASGVPPYNEQFF
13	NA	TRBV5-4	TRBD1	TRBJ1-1	TGTGCCAGCAGCTTGGAACAGGGGAGGGAAGCTTTCTTT	CASSLEQGREAFF
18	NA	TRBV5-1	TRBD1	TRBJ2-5	TGCGCCAGCAGCTTGGGGGGACAGGGGGCGAAGAATGGTGAGACCCAGTACTTC	CASSLGGQGAKNGETQYF
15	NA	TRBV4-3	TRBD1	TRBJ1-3	TGCGCCAGCAGCCAGGGTACAGGGGACGGAAACACCATATATTTT	CASSQGTGDGNTIYF
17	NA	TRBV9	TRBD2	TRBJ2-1	TGTGCCAGCAGCACTCATTACGGAGCGGGGGTCTACAATGAGCAGTTCTTC	CASSTHYGAGVYNEQFF
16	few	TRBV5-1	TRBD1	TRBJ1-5	TGCGCCAGCAGCCTCATCACAGGGGATAGCAATCAGCCCCAGCATTTT	CASSLITGDSNQPQHF
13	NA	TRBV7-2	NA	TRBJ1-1	TGTGCCAGCAGCCAGACAGGGAACACTGAAGCTTTCTTT	CASSQTGNTEAFF
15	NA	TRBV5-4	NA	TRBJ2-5	TGTGCCAGCAGCCGGGTTAGCGGCTACCAAGAGACCCAGTACTTC	CASSRVSGYQETQYF
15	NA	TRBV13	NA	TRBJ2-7	TGTGCCAGCAGCCCTCAACAGGGACACCCCTACGAGCAGTACTTC	CASSPQQGHPYEQYF
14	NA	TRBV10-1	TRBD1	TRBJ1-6	TGCGCCAGCAGCGTAGACAGGGCGAATTCACCCCTCCACTTT	CASSVDRANSPLHF
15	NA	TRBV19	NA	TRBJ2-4	TGTGCCAGTACCCCGGGGGTTTTAGCCAAAAACATTCAGTACTTC	CASTPGVLAKNIQYF
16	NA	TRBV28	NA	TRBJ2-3	TGTGCCAGCACCACCCGTGGCGGATCCTACACAGATACGCAGTATTTT	CASTTRGGSYTDTQYF
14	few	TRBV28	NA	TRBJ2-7	TGTGCCAGCCTAACCCACCAGGAAGCCTACGAGCAGTACTTC	CASLTHQEAYEQYF
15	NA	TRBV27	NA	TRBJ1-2	TGTGCCAGCAGCCCTAGCAGAAGGGAGAACTATGGCTACACCTTC	CASSPSRRENYGYTF
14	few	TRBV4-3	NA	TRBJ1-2	TGCGCCAGCAGCCAAGAGAGTAGGAGCTATGGCTACACCTTC	CASSQESRSYGYTF
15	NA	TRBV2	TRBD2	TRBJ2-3	TGTGCCAGCAGTAACGCGGGGGGCCAGGCAGATACGCAGTATTTT	CASSNAGGQADTQYF
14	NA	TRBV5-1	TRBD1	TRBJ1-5	TGCGCCAGCAGCCGGACAGGGGGGGATCAGCCCCAGCATTTT	CASSRTGGDQPQHF
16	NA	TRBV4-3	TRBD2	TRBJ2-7	TGCGCCAGCAGCCAAGACCTAGCGGGAGAATCCTACGAGCAGTACTTC	CASSQDLAGESYEQYF